Shown below are 15 T cell receptor beta chains from a single sample sequenced in a study of blood T cell repertoires in COVID-19. Measured with immunoSEQ multiplex PCR; TCRdb has only the in-frame clones, and not every one. The data show some 530,000 clones, roughly 85% seen once. Material for sequencing was peripheral blood. Receptors were obtained from a human donor in a cohort sampled during active COVID-19.

V gene TRBV19 combines with J gene TRBJ2-7; 9 nucleotides agree with TRBD1. Trimming took 7 bases from V and 3 from J; bases not matched to a gene: 1. The CDR3 length is 12 residues. The germline V gene has CDR1 LNHDA and CDR2 SQIVND (reference sequence). CDR3 sequence reads: CASMDRGYEQYF. In nucleotides, the CDR3 is TGTGCCAGTATGGACAGGGGCTACGAGCAGTACTTC.

The V gene is TRBV30, the J gene TRBJ1-4; 10 bases fit TRBD1. Germline V CDR1 and CDR2: GTSNPN, SVGIG (reference sequence). The CDR3 spans 13 residues. With 8 bases clipped from V and 7 bases from J, the junction kept 7 bases outside the gene matches. The CDR3 DNA is TGTGCCGGGACCGGGGACAGGGGTGAAAAACTGTTTTTT. Its protein product is CAGTGDRGEKLFF.

In nucleotides, the CDR3 is TGTGCCAGCAGTAACAGGGCCAGCAATCAGCCCCAGCATTTT. Its translation is CASSNRASNQPQHF. This chain links TRBV28 with TRBJ1-5, with D possibly being TRBD1 (6 bases). V lost 5 bases, J lost 1 base, and 9 bases lay in between. Germline CDR1 reads MDHEN; CDR2 reads SYDVKM. The length of the CDR3 is 14 residues.

As DNA, the CDR3 is TGTGCCAGCAGCTTAGCGTCTAGCGGGAGTGGAGATACGCAGTATTTT. This codes for CASSLASSGSGDTQYF. J is TRBJ2-3 and V is TRBV7-9; TRBD2 matches 10 bases. The V segment lost 0 bases and the J segment 5 bases; nucleotides outside the gene matches: 5. CDR3 length: 16 amino acids. The germline CDR1 and CDR2 sequences are SEHNR and FQNEAQ (reference sequence).

The chain is built from TRBV13 and TRBJ2-5; D perhaps matches TRBD1 (6 bases). Per the germline V gene, CDR1 is PRHDT and CDR2 is FYEKMQ (reference sequence). This CDR3 has 13 amino acids. V lost 2 bases to trimming and J lost 5 bases, with 9 bases between them. CDR3 coding DNA: TGTGCCAGCAGCTTAATGGGGGCTGAGACCCAGTACTTC. This translates into CASSLMGAETQYF.

The rearrangement joins TRBV7-9 to TRBJ1-1, with TRBD1 matching 9 bases. Germline V CDR1 and CDR2: SEHNR, FQNEAQ (reference sequence). This CDR3 comprises 15 residues. After removal of 3 bases from V and 3 bases from J, the junction contained 5 bases not matched to a gene. CDR3 coding DNA: TGTGCCAGCAGCTTGAGACAGGGGGAGGACACTGAAGCTTTCTTT. Residues: CASSLRQGEDTEAFF.

The gene calls are TRBV5-1 and TRBJ2-5; 7 bases match TRBD2. V trimming: 2 bases; J trimming: 5 bases; junction bases outside the gene matches: 9. Germline assignment: CDR1 SGHRS and CDR2 YFSETQ. The CDR3 is 15 residues long. The CDR3 DNA follows: TGCGCCAGCAGCTTAGAACGCGGGAGATGGGAGACCCAGTACTTC. This encodes CASSLERGRWETQYF.

This sequence joins TRBV28 and TRBJ1-5, with D maybe TRBD1 (5 bases). This CDR3 has 14 residues. The germline V gene encodes CDR1 MDHEN and CDR2 SYDVKM. The germline V and J ends were trimmed by 6 bases and 8 bases, with 17 bases remaining between them. CDR3 residues: CASRVPGGGEPQHF. The CDR3 nucleotides are TGTGCCAGCAGGGTCCCCGGGGGTGGGGAGCCCCAGCATTTT.

The chain uses TRBV2 and TRBJ2-2; TRBD2 might be the D (5 bases). CDR1 is SNHLY, CDR2 FYNNEI, per germline. The CDR3 contains 12 residues. The V and J ends lost 11 bases and 10 bases respectively, with 17 bases between them. Here the CDR3 reads CACGQLSQELFF. Here the CDR3 DNA reads TGTGCCTGCGGGCAATTAAGCCAGGAGCTGTTTTTT.

The rearrangement uses TRBV7-9 and TRBJ1-2, with TRBD1 as a possible D gene (5 bases). V was clipped by 1 base and J by 2 bases, with 14 bases between them. Germline V gene sequence: CDR1 SEHNR, CDR2 FQNEAQ (reference sequence). The CDR3 consists of 16 residues. CDR3 bases: TGTGCCAGCAGCTTAGGCAGGGCATGGAGAAACTATGGCTACACCTTC. It encodes CASSLGRAWRNYGYTF. The full variable domain, its missing parts supplied by reference TRBV7-9 and TRBJ1-2, is DTGVSQNPRHKITKRGQNVTFRCDPISEHNRLYWYRQTLGQGPEFLTYFQNEAQLEKSRLLSDRFSAERPKGSFSTLEIQRTEQGDSAMYLCASSLGRAWRNYGYTFGSGTRLTVV.

This sequence joins TRBV7-3 and TRBJ2-1, with unresolved D. This CDR3 has 13 amino acids. Germline CDR1 reads SGHTA; CDR2 reads FQGTGA. The germline V and J ends were trimmed by 9 bases and 7 bases, with 16 bases remaining between them. As DNA, the CDR3 is TGTGCCAGTGCGGTGGTAGCTCGGAATGAGCAGTTCTTC. It is translated as CASAVVARNEQFF.

The chain employs TRBV19 and TRBJ1-3, with D possibly matching TRBD1 (5 bases). Germline assignment: CDR1 LNHDA and CDR2 SQIVND (reference sequence). Between the trimmed V and J ends, which lost 5 bases and 7 bases, there was a span of 18 bases. This CDR3 has 15 amino acids. CDR3 bases: TGTGCCAGTAGTGCCTACCCAGGGCAGCGTAACACCATATATTTT. It translates to CASSAYPGQRNTIYF.

The chain has TRBV6-5 and TRBJ1-1; D call uncertain. The germline V and J ends were trimmed by 2 bases and 1 base, with 11 bases remaining between them. This CDR3 spans 15 amino acids. Germline V lookup: CDR1 MNHEY, CDR2 SVGAGI. CDR3 residues: CASSYNAGTNTEAFF. In DNA form, the CDR3 reads TGTGCCAGCAGTTACAACGCGGGAACGAACACTGAAGCTTTCTTT.

The chain couples TRBV11-3 to TRBJ2-2, with TRBD1 as a possible D gene (5 bases). The germline V gene encodes CDR1 SGHNT and CDR2 YENEEA. The CDR3 totals 17 residues. V lost 3 bases, J lost 4 bases, and 18 bases lay in between. CDR3: CASSFFPLGAGTGELFF. Here the CDR3 DNA reads TGTGCCAGCAGCTTCTTCCCTTTAGGGGCAGGCACCGGGGAGCTGTTTTTT.

This clone was counted once. V and J are TRBV11-3 and TRBJ2-2; D may be TRBD2 (6 bases). The CDR3 runs 15 residues. Germline CDR1 and CDR2: SGHNT and YENEEA. Trimming cost V 2 bases and J 4 bases, with 11 bases left between them. The CDR3, as DNA: TGTGCCAGCAGCTTATCGGGGGTGAGCACCGGGGAGCTGTTTTTT. This encodes CASSLSGVSTGELFF.